These 21 T cell receptor beta chains originate from one sample sequenced in a study of T-cell memory formation after mild COVID-19. TCRdb re-called the 5' RACE reads through MiXCR, storing one row per CDR3 protein. The repertoire holds 75,000 to 95,000 distinct CDR3 sequences, roughly 16% seen once, with about two fifths in the top ten. Sequenced material: PBMCs or a T cell subset sorted from them (not recorded which). The receptors come from a man younger than 30 who had mild COVID-19 (a few samples of this study predate the infection). Cell type and time point are not known.

V and J are TRBV10-3 and TRBJ2-2; 8 nucleotides line up with TRBD2. This CDR3 spans 17 amino acids. V gave up 2 bases and J gave up 5 bases; unmatched junction bases: 10. In germline, CDR1 is ENHRY, CDR2 SYGVKD. CDR3 sequence reads: CAISEGMLAGLTGELFF. The CDR3 DNA reads TGTGCCATCAGTGAGGGTATGCTAGCGGGCCTAACCGGGGAGCTGTTTTTT.

The CDR3 DNA follows: TGTGCCAGCAGTTTGTGGGGCCTACCCCAGCATTTT. Translating it yields CASSLWGLPQHF. The chain couples TRBV27 to TRBJ1-5, with a possible D match to TRBD1 (5 bases). Germline V gene sequence: CDR1 MNHEY, CDR2 SMNVEV (reference sequence). CDR3 size: 12 residues. Trimming took 3 bases from V and 10 from J, leaving 10 bases between them.

The CDR3 loop is CASSQDFGSNQPQHF. The CDR3 nucleotides are TGTGCCAGCAGCCAAGATTTCGGAAGCAATCAGCCCCAGCATTTT. The chain is built from TRBV3-1 and TRBJ1-5; D remains unclear. V was trimmed by 0 bases and J by 1 base, leaving 7 bases between them. CDR3 size: 15 residues. The germline V gene has CDR1 LGHDT and CDR2 YNNKEL (reference sequence).

The chain has TRBV9 and TRBJ2-1; weak D call: TRBD2 (7 bases). V was trimmed by 0 bases and J by 3 bases, leaving 13 bases between them. Germline CDR1 reads SGDLS; CDR2 reads YYNGEE. The CDR3 extends over 16 amino acids. CDR3: CASSVGGGGLYNEQFF. DNA of the CDR3: TGTGCCAGCAGCGTAGGAGGCGGGGGCCTCTACAATGAGCAGTTCTTC.

There are a few counts of this clonotype. The chain combines TRBV11-2 with TRBJ2-5; 12 positions match TRBD2. This CDR3 spans 17 amino acids. Trimming took 0 bases from V and 5 from J; bases not matched to a gene: 7. The germline CDR1 and CDR2 sequences are SGHAT and FQNNGV. Here the CDR3 reads CASSLDPLAGGVETQYF. In nucleotides, the CDR3 is TGTGCCAGCAGCTTAGATCCACTAGCGGGGGGCGTTGAGACCCAGTACTTC.

The chain couples TRBV25-1 to TRBJ2-1, with 8 bases aligning to TRBD1. Germline V gene data show CDR1 as MGHDK and CDR2 as SYGVNS. The CDR3 has 14 amino acids. The V gene end was trimmed by 4 bases and the J gene end by 8 bases; junction bases not matched to a gene: 7. The CDR3 DNA is TGTGCCAGCAGTGGGACAGGGACTTGGGATGAGCAGTTCTTC. This gives the protein CASSGTGTWDEQFF.

Concerning this clonotype: A single base separates this from a much larger clone, so it may be a read error. V and J are TRBV6-2 or TRBV6-3 and TRBJ2-2; TRBD1 agrees at 8 bases. Per the germline V gene, CDR1 is MNHEY and CDR2 is SVGEGT. J gave up 3 bases and V 6 bases, and 0 bases lay outside the gene matches. This CDR3 spans 13 amino acids. CDR3 protein: CASRTGDTGELFF. The CDR3 DNA is TGTGCCAGCAGGACAGGGGACACCGGGGAGCTGTTTTTT.

Note on this clonotype: A read error may produce the germline difference seen at one junction end. This chain links TRBV29-1 with TRBJ1-4; D gene uncertain. This CDR3 is 12 amino acids long. The germline V gene encodes CDR1 SQVTM and CDR2 ANQGSEA. The CDR3 bases are TGCAGCGTTGCCGCAACTAATGAAAAACTGTATTTT. Encoded protein: CSVAATNEKLYF.

The V and J genes are TRBV6-2 or TRBV6-3 and TRBJ2-5; possibly TRBD1 for D (5 bases). The length of the CDR3 is 12 residues. V was cut by 7 bases and J by 5 bases, with 11 bases left in between. Germline lookup yields CDR1 MNHEY and CDR2 SVGEGT. CDR3 nucleotide sequence: TGTGCCAGCACAGGGAATGGGGAGACCCAGTACTTC. This translates into CASTGNGETQYF.

The J gene is TRBJ1-4, the V gene TRBV28, with D possibly matching TRBD1 (6 bases). The CDR3 runs to 17 residues. Germline V gene sequence: CDR1 MDHEN, CDR2 SYDVKM. Deletions cut 4 bases from V and 8 bases from J, with 23 bases between. CDR3 nucleotides: TGTGCCAGCAGTTCACATCGCAGGACAGCCGGCTCCGAAAAACTGTTTTTT. Translation gives CASSSHRRTAGSEKLFF.

The table lists this clonotype with many counts. The DNA is omitted, as the CDR3 cannot be located on it reliably, and the CDR3 follows TCRdb's listing. This chain connects TRBV6-5 to TRBJ2-3; the D call TRBD1 from the table was never checked on the DNA. The CDR3 is 13 amino acids in total, end residues counted. The germline V gene has CDR1 MNHEY and CDR2 SVGAGI. CDR3 sequence: CASSYVGTGTTYF.

The gene calls are TRBV9 and TRBJ2-3; 10 nucleotides align to TRBD1. V gave up 3 bases and J gave up 1 base; unmatched junction bases: 5. The CDR3 totals 16 residues. From germline, CDR1 is SGDLS and CDR2 YYNGEE. Here the CDR3 DNA reads TGTGCCAGCAGCGGCGGGACAGGGGATGGCACAGATACGCAGTATTTT. This translates into CASSGGTGDGTDTQYF.

The sample holds a few counts of this clonotype. The chain joins TRBV6-2 or TRBV6-3 to TRBJ2-6; TRBD1 matches 7 bases. From germline, CDR1 is MNHEY and CDR2 SVGEGT. J was trimmed by 4 bases and V by 1 base; bases with no gene match: 4. The CDR3 is 16 residues long. DNA for the CDR3: TGTGCCAGCAGTTACTGGACAGGAGCAGGGGCCAACGTCCTGACTTTC. It translates to CASSYWTGAGANVLTF.

In its sample, this clonotype was seen a few times. The chain recombines TRBV7-9 with TRBJ2-2; no firm D call. Germline CDR1 SEHNR, CDR2 FQNEAQ (reference sequence). V was shortened by 3 bases and J by 6 bases, with 8 bases between the two germline ends. This CDR3 has 13 residues. DNA of the CDR3: TGTGCCAGCAGCTTCCGATCCTCCGGGGAGCTGTTTTTT. It codes for CASSFRSSGELFF.

The chain carries TRBV12-3 or TRBV12-4 and TRBJ1-5; D perhaps matches TRBD1 (6 bases). The V end lost 3 bases, the J end lost 4 bases, and 10 bases lay between the germline ends. The CDR3 totals 14 residues. The CDR3 protein is CASSFKGGNQPQHF. CDR3 DNA sequence: TGTGCCAGCAGTTTTAAGGGGGGGAATCAGCCCCAGCATTTT.

This clonotype was seen ten or more times. The V call is TRBV12-3 or TRBV12-4, the J call TRBJ2-5, with D perhaps given as TRBD1 or TRBD2 (5 bases each). The CDR3 is 16 amino acids. V lost 5 bases, J lost 4 bases, and 20 bases lay in between. Here the CDR3 DNA reads TGTGCCAGCAGTCTTTATCTTGCGCCTGGGGGAGAGACCCAGTACTTC. Its translation is CASSLYLAPGGETQYF.

The sample holds many counts of this clonotype. The CDR3: CASSTGTSGSYEQYF. Here the CDR3 DNA reads TGTGCCAGCAGCACCGGGACTAGCGGCTCCTACGAGCAGTACTTC. This chain links TRBV3-1 with TRBJ2-7; 11 bases match TRBD2. Germline values: CDR1 LGHDT, CDR2 YNNKEL (reference sequence). The CDR3 is 15 residues long. Unmatched junction bases numbered 3, after V lost 5 bases and J lost 0 bases.

This clonotype was seen a handful of times. The rearrangement links TRBV28 to TRBJ2-1, with 7 nucleotides matching TRBD2. This CDR3 has 18 amino acids. In germline, CDR1 is MDHEN, CDR2 SYDVKM. V lost 1 base, J lost 0 bases, and 9 bases stayed unmatched. In nucleotides, the CDR3 is TGTGCCAGCAGTTTATTTCATGGGGGGGTGCACTCCTACAATGAGCAGTTCTTC. Residues: CASSLFHGGVHSYNEQFF.

This rearrangement joins TRBV5-4 to TRBJ2-2, with D possibly matching TRBD2 (5 bases). V lost 0 bases and J 1 base, leaving 7 bases between the germline ends. In germline, CDR1 is SGHNT, CDR2 YYREEE (reference sequence). This CDR3 comprises 15 residues. The CDR3 DNA reads as TGTGCCAGCAGCTTGGGGAGGTGGAACACCGGGGAGCTGTTTTTT. It specifies CASSLGRWNTGELFF. Combining the CDR3 with reference TRBV5-4 and TRBJ2-2 gives the whole variable domain ETGVTQSPTHLIKTRGQQVTLRCSSQSGHNTVSWYQQALGQGPQFIFQYYREEENGRGNFPPRFSGLQFPNYSSELNVNALELDDSALYLCASSLGRWNTGELFFGEGSRLTVL.

This chain links TRBV12-3 or TRBV12-4 with TRBJ2-1; TRBD1 matches 8 bases. Trimming cost V 6 bases and J 6 bases; bases outside gene matches: 10. This CDR3 contains 15 residues. In nucleotides, the CDR3 is TGTGCCAGCAGCACCGGGACAGGAGGAGTCAATGAGCAGTTCTTC. This gives the protein CASSTGTGGVNEQFF.

The sample holds a few counts of this clonotype. This chain joins TRBV7-8 and TRBJ2-1; D call uncertain. This CDR3 comprises 18 residues. Germline CDR1 is SGHVS and CDR2 is FQNEAQ. Trimming removed 5 bases at V and 5 bases at J, with 25 bases between. CDR3 sequence reads: CASSTNPIRNTGDNEQFF. DNA for the CDR3: TGTGCCAGCAGCACCAACCCGATAAGGAATACTGGGGACAATGAGCAGTTCTTC.